Each of the 29 T cell receptor beta chains below was sequenced from the same sample in a study of T cell responses to AZD1222 COVID-19 vaccine. Some clones are missing from TCRdb's copy, which holds only in-frame ones; the method was immunoSEQ multiplex PCR. The data hold about 140,000 clones, with 89% observed a single time. The sequencing used peripheral blood, collected on day 0 of AZD1222 vaccination. The receptors originated from an adult in good health.

The chain has TRBV24-1 and TRBJ1-2, with D possibly matching TRBD1 (6 bases). There are 13 residues in the CDR3. Trimming shortened V by 3 bases and J by 7 bases, and 11 bases separated the two germline ends. The germline gives CDR1 KGHDR, CDR2 SFDVKD. The CDR3 DNA follows: TGTGCCACCAGTGATCATCAAGGGGGTGGCTACACCTTC. Amino acids: CATSDHQGGGYTF.

This chain joins TRBV12-3 or TRBV12-4 and TRBJ1-2, with 8 nucleotides matching TRBD1. The CDR3 has 13 residues. V dropped 2 bases and J dropped 8; count of bases not matched to a gene: 4. CDR3 sequence reads: CASSLWTGLGYTF. The CDR3 nucleotides are TGTGCCAGCAGTTTATGGACAGGGCTGGGCTACACCTTC.

The rearrangement links TRBV13 to TRBJ2-1; D call uncertain. Germline assignment: CDR1 PRHDT and CDR2 FYEKMQ (reference sequence). V shed 1 base and J shed 8 bases, with 6 bases lying between them. The CDR3 is 12 residues long. The CDR3 sequence: CASSLAYDEQFF. The CDR3 region has the DNA TGTGCCAGCAGCTTAGCCTATGATGAGCAGTTCTTC.

The chain has TRBV7-9 and TRBJ1-5; D gene unclear. Germline V gives CDR1 SEHNR, CDR2 FQNEAQ (reference sequence). Trimming removed 3 bases at V and 1 base at J, with 7 bases between. CDR3 length equals 14 residues. This chain's CDR3 is CASSLVGSNQPQHF. The CDR3 coding sequence is TGTGCCAGCAGCTTGGTTGGAAGCAATCAGCCCCAGCATTTT. Supplemented by reference TRBV7-9 and TRBJ1-5, the full variable domain reads DTGVSQNPRHKITKRGQNVTFRCDPISEHNRLYWYRQTLGQGPEFLTYFQNEAQLEKSRLLSDRFSAERPKGSFSTLEIQRTEQGDSAMYLCASSLVGSNQPQHFGDGTRLSIL.

The chain links TRBV11-3 to TRBJ2-2; 11 bases align to TRBD2. The trim removed 7 bases at V and 5 bases at J, leaving 9 bases unmatched. This CDR3 contains 16 residues. CDR1 is SGHNT, CDR2 YENEEA, per germline. This chain's CDR3 is CASIILAGGITGELFF. The DNA for the CDR3 is TGTGCCAGCATCATCCTAGCGGGGGGAATAACCGGGGAGCTGTTTTTT.

The CDR3 here is CASSASLARSYNEQFF. The DNA of the CDR3 is TGTGCCAGCAGTGCCTCACTAGCTCGCTCCTACAATGAGCAGTTCTTC. V is TRBV6-4 and J is TRBJ2-1, with D perhaps matching TRBD2 (6 bases). With 4 bases removed from V and 0 bases from J, the gap between germline ends came to 13 bases. Germline V gene sequence: CDR1 MRHNA, CDR2 SNTAGT. This CDR3 has 16 residues.

This clone has just a few counts. The CDR3 coding sequence is TGTGCCAGCGGGACTAGCGGGGTGGGGGAGCAGTACTTC. This translates into CASGTSGVGEQYF. The chain is built from TRBV2 and TRBJ2-7; 13 positions agree with TRBD2. Germline V gene sequence: CDR1 SNHLY, CDR2 FYNNEI. V trimming: 8 bases; J trimming: 7 bases; junction bases outside the gene matches: 5. The CDR3 extends over 13 amino acids.

This clone has a single count. V gene TRBV4-1 combines with J gene TRBJ1-4; D might be TRBD1 (5 bases). Germline V gene sequence: CDR1 MGHRA, CDR2 YSYEKL. V gave up 5 bases and J gave up 8 bases, with 9 bases separating them. CDR3 size: 12 residues. In DNA, the CDR3 is TGCGCCAGCAGCTTTCCAGGGGAAAAACTGTTTTTT. This translates into CASSFPGEKLFF.

The J gene is TRBJ1-6, the V gene TRBV14; D not certain. Trimming left V 1 base short and J 5 bases short, with 15 bases between. In germline, CDR1 is SGHDN, CDR2 FVKESK. The CDR3 is 17 amino acids. The CDR3 sequence is CASSQGLRTYNNSPLHF. In DNA, the CDR3 is TGTGCCAGCAGCCAAGGACTCCGTACTTACAATAATTCACCCCTCCACTTT.

This CDR3 is CASSLGGLAKLYNEQFF. DNA of the CDR3: TGTGCCAGCAGCTTGGGGGGACTAGCGAAACTTTACAATGAGCAGTTCTTC. V usage is TRBV5-6 and J usage is TRBJ2-1; TRBD2 aligns across 10 bases. The ends lost 0 bases at V and 4 bases at J; junction bases unmatched: 7. CDR1 SGHDT and CDR2 YYEEEE come from the germline V gene. The CDR3 contains 17 residues.

This chain connects TRBV3-1 (or the pseudogene TRBV3-2) to TRBJ1-1; unclear D gene. Trimming took 3 bases from V and 3 from J, leaving 8 bases between them. The CDR3 is 13 amino acids. Germline CDR1 and CDR2: LGHDT and YNNKEL (reference sequence). For the CDR3, the DNA is TGTGCCAGCAGCCACTGGAGGGACACTGAAGCTTTCTTT. Translating gives CASSHWRDTEAFF.

The V gene is TRBV2, the J gene TRBJ1-1, with D maybe TRBD1 (6 bases). CDR3 length: 11 residues. Germline V lookup: CDR1 SNHLY, CDR2 FYNNEI. The V gene lost 4 bases and the J gene lost 8 bases, with 8 bases spanning the gap. CDR3 in DNA: TGTGCCAGCAGTGGGACAGTAGAAGCTTTCTTT. Encoded protein: CASSGTVEAFF.

The chain uses TRBV6-5 and TRBJ2-1; 11 nucleotides match TRBD1. The CDR3 has 16 residues. Per germline, CDR1 MNHEY and CDR2 SVGAGI. The ends lost 3 bases at V and 10 bases at J; junction bases unmatched: 11. The CDR3 is CASSYPPGQGGREQFF. The DNA of the CDR3 is TGTGCCAGCAGTTATCCCCCGGGACAGGGGGGTAGAGAGCAGTTCTTC.

This clone was recorded once. This chain connects TRBV3-1 (or the pseudogene TRBV3-2) to TRBJ2-3; possible D gene TRBD2, 6 bases. This CDR3 is built from 15 residues. Germline CDR1 is LGHDT and CDR2 is YNNKEL (reference sequence). V lost 3 bases, J lost 2 bases, and 12 bases lay in between. Here the CDR3 reads CASSQVGGPTDTQYF. The CDR3 DNA reads as TGTGCCAGCAGCCAGGTGGGAGGCCCCACAGATACGCAGTATTTT.

The J gene is TRBJ2-3, the V gene TRBV29-1; 10 bases agree with TRBD2. Per germline, CDR1 SQVTM and CDR2 ANQGSEA. The V and J ends lost 4 bases and 2 bases, in that order; junction bases with no gene match: 3. This CDR3 region has 14 residues. CDR3 loop: CSVVTSGTTDTQYF. CDR3 bases: TGCAGCGTTGTAACTAGCGGGACCACAGATACGCAGTATTTT.

The chain links TRBV4-2 to TRBJ1-2, with D unclear. Germline V gives CDR1 LGHNA, CDR2 YNFKEQ. V gave up 0 bases and J gave up 8 bases, with 13 bases separating them. The CDR3 covers 14 residues. The CDR3 reads CASSQDLQVQGYTF. The CDR3 DNA is TGTGCCAGCAGCCAAGATCTCCAGGTCCAAGGCTACACCTTC.

This clone appeared a single time. The chain joins TRBV28 to TRBJ2-7; TRBD2 matches 7 bases. CDR1 and CDR2 (germline): MDHEN, SYDVKM. The V gene end was trimmed by 2 bases and the J gene end by 3 bases; junction bases not matched to a gene: 7. This CDR3 has 15 residues. The CDR3 loop reads CASSLGYGGSYEQYF. CDR3 nucleotide sequence: TGTGCCAGCAGTTTAGGCTATGGCGGGAGCTACGAGCAGTACTTC. Full variable domain (missing parts from reference TRBV28 and TRBJ2-7): DVKVTQSSRYLVKRTGEKVFLECVQDMDHENMFWYRQDPGLGLRLIYFSYDVKMKEKGDIPEGYSVSREKKERFSLILESASTNQTSMYLCASSLGYGGSYEQYFGPGTRLTVT.

This rearrangement joins TRBV29-1 to TRBJ1-2; weak D call: TRBD1 (5 bases). The CDR3 totals 14 residues. The V and J ends lost 3 bases and 4 bases respectively, with 15 bases between them. Germline V lookup: CDR1 SQVTM, CDR2 ANQGSEA. The CDR3 DNA sequence: TGCAGCGTTGAGTCGGGGCTACTTAGCTATGGCTACACCTTC. Translating it yields CSVESGLLSYGYTF.

This clone has a single count. The chain recombines TRBV4-1 with TRBJ2-7; 7 nucleotides align to TRBD1. The germline V gene encodes CDR1 MGHRA and CDR2 YSYEKL. The CDR3 spans 16 residues. Trimming took 1 base from V and 2 from J; bases not matched to a gene: 8. This CDR3 is CASSQVFGQVTYEQYF. CDR3 DNA: TGCGCCAGCAGCCAAGTCTTTGGACAGGTGACCTACGAGCAGTACTTC.

This clone has only a few counts. The chain uses TRBV7-3 and TRBJ2-1, with D perhaps matching TRBD1 or TRBD2 (5 bases each). This CDR3 spans 16 amino acids. The germline V and J ends were trimmed by 1 base and 9 bases, with 19 bases remaining between them. The V gene's germline CDR1 is SGHTA and CDR2 FQGTGA. The CDR3 loop reads CASSLKGTGTPVEQFF. The CDR3 DNA reads as TGTGCCAGCAGCTTAAAAGGAACCGGGACCCCTGTTGAGCAGTTCTTC.

The V call is TRBV2, the J call TRBJ1-4; D is uncertain. The CDR3 extends over 14 amino acids. Between the trimmed V and J ends, which lost 6 bases and 6 bases, there was a span of 14 bases. From germline, CDR1 is SNHLY and CDR2 FYNNEI. The DNA for the CDR3 is TGTGCCAGCAGGGACTTAGATGGGGATGAAAAACTGTTTTTT. This codes for CASRDLDGDEKLFF.

Only one count was recorded for this clone. The gene calls are TRBV3-1 (or the pseudogene TRBV3-2) and TRBJ2-3, with 7 bases that match TRBD2. J lost 7 bases, V lost 1 base, and 20 bases had no gene match. This CDR3 is built from 19 residues. Germline CDR1 reads LGHDT; CDR2 reads YNNKEL (reference sequence). CDR3 DNA: TGTGCCAGCAGCCAAGGTGGGCCTATAGTGGCGGGAGTAAGGTATACGCAGTATTTT. Protein product: CASSQGGPIVAGVRYTQYF.

The chain is built from TRBV2 and TRBJ2-1; 13 bases are shared with TRBD2. V dropped 6 bases and J dropped 4; count of bases not matched to a gene: 6. This CDR3 has 16 residues. Germline-derived CDR1 and CDR2 are SNHLY and FYNNEI. CDR3 residues: CASSAGTSGAYNEQFF. CDR3 DNA: TGTGCCAGCAGCGCGGGGACTAGCGGGGCGTACAATGAGCAGTTCTTC.

The V call is TRBV11-2, the J call TRBJ1-4; 9 bases are a match to TRBD1. The CDR3 sequence is 15 residues long. The ends lost 5 bases at V and 7 bases at J; junction bases unmatched: 8. Germline V gives CDR1 SGHAT, CDR2 FQNNGV. This CDR3 reads CASSPQGAHGEKLFF. The CDR3 DNA sequence: TGTGCCAGCAGCCCACAGGGGGCGCATGGTGAAAAACTGTTTTTT.

This chain joins TRBV27 and TRBJ2-7; 11 bases agree with TRBD1. This CDR3 comprises 15 residues. Germline CDR1 is MNHEY and CDR2 is SMNVEV (reference sequence). Trimming at V came to 5 bases and at J to 2 bases, leaving 5 bases not matched to a gene. The CDR3 DNA reads TGTGCCAGCAGTCCGGGACAGGGGGGAGCCTACGAGCAGTACTTC. Translation gives CASSPGQGGAYEQYF.

In this sample, this clone turned up once. The chain joins TRBV11-2 to TRBJ2-7, with 7 bases fitting TRBD2. The CDR3 is made up of 14 amino acids. The V segment lost 3 bases and the J segment 1 base; nucleotides outside the gene matches: 3. Germline V gives CDR1 SGHAT, CDR2 FQNNGV. DNA for the CDR3: TGTGCCAGCAGCTTCGGGACTACTTCCTACGAGCAGTACTTC. Amino acids: CASSFGTTSYEQYF.

V usage is TRBV11-2 and J usage is TRBJ2-3, with D hard to call. The CDR3 has 14 residues. From germline, CDR1 is SGHAT and CDR2 FQNNGV. Trimming removed 2 bases from V and 2 bases from J, with 8 bases in between. The CDR3 nucleotides read TGTGCCAGCAGCTTAATTCCACTCACAGATACGCAGTATTTT. This translates into CASSLIPLTDTQYF. Looking up the rest from reference TRBV11-2 and TRBJ2-3 gives the full variable domain: EAGVAQSPRYKIIEKRQSVAFWCNPISGHATLYWYQQILGQGPKLLIQFQNNGVVDDSQLPKDRFSAERLKGVDSTLKIQPAKLEDSAVYLCASSLIPLTDTQYFGPGTRLTVL.

The chain employs TRBV11-2 and TRBJ1-1; 7 bases are a match to TRBD1. This CDR3 has 13 amino acids. Germline V gives CDR1 SGHAT, CDR2 FQNNGV. Trimming cost V 1 base and J 7 bases; bases outside gene matches: 3. CDR3 DNA: TGTGCCAGCAGCTTAGTACAGGGGAATGAAGCTTTCTTT. Translation gives CASSLVQGNEAFF.

V is TRBV7-5 and J is TRBJ2-5. TRBV7-5 is a documented pseudogene. This CDR3 region has 15 residues. The DNA for the CDR3 is TGTGCCAGAAGCTCCCCACCCACTCGAAGGGAGACCCAGTACTTC. Translated: CARSSPPTRRETQYF.